This T cell receptor beta chain was profiled in a study of breast tumors, draining lymph nodes, adjacent tissues. CDR3 length: 16 amino acids. Germline V gene lookup returns CDR1 MNHEY and CDR2 SVGAGI. V was clipped by 5 bases and J by 4 bases, with 18 bases between them. TCRdb called the multiplex PCR reads again in MiXCR, with one record for every CDR3 protein. The table lists about 180,000 distinct CDR3 sequences, 33% of them singletons. General study findings and limits: Tumor TCR diversity was below lymph nodes but above nontumor tissue. Data only fit, rather than demonstrated, lymph node origin of most tumor T cells. Compared with basal-like, luminal-like tumors shared significantly more repertoire with nontumor tissue.

The lymph nodes were axillary draining lymph nodes from breast cancer patients. This clonotype occurred a few times. The antigen is unknown. This receptor was identified in a female donor with breast cancer. Some clones in this sample may be carry-over from other donors' samples. The chain links TRBV6-5 to TRBJ1-5, with D perhaps matching TRBD1 (6 bases). Input material: axillary lymph node tissue. The CDR3: CASSPSGRGGNQPQHF. The CDR3 coding sequence is TGTGCCAGCAGTCCTTCAGGGAGGGGGGGTAATCAGCCCCAGCATTTT.